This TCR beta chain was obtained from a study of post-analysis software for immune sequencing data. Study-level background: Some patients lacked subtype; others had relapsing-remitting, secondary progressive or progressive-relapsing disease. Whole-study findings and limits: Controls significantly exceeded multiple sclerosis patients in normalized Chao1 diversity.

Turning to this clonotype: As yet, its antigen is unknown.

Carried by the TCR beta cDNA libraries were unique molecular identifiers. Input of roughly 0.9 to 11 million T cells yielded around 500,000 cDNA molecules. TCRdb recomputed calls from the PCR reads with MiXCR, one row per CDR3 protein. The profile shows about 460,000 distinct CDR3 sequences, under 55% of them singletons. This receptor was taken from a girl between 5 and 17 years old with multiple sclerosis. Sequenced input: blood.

The CDR3 region is CSAKKPQGWHEQYF. In nucleotides, the CDR3 is TGCAGTGCAAAGAAGCCCCAGGGCTGGCACGAGCAGTACTTC. The genes are TRBV20-1 and TRBJ2-7, with D tentatively TRBD1 (5 bases). Trimming removed 6 bases at V and 5 bases at J, with 20 bases between. Germline loops: CDR1 DFQATT, CDR2 SNEGSKA (reference sequence). The CDR3 is 14 amino acids.